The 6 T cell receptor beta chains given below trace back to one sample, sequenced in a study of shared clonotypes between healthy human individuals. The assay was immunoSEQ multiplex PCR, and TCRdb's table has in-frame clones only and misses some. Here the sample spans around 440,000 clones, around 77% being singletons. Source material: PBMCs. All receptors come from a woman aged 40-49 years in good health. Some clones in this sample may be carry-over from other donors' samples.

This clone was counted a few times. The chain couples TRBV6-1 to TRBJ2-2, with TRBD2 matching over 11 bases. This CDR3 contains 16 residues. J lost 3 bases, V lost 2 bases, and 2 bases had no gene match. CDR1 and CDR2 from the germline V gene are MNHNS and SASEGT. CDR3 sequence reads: CASSELAGGDTGELFF. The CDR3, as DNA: TGTGCCAGCAGTGAATTAGCGGGAGGGGACACCGGGGAGCTGTTTTTT.

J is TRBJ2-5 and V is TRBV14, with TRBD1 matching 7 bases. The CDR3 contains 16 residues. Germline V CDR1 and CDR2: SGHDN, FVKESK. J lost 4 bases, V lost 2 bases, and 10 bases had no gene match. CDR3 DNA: TGTGCCAGCAGCCAAACAGGGGCCCCACCGGGAGAGACCCAGTACTTC. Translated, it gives CASSQTGAPPGETQYF.

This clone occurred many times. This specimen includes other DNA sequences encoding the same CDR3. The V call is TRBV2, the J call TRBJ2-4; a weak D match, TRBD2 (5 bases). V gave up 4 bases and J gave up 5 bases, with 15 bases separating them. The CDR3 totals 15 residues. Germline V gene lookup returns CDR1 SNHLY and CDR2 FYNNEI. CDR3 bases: TGTGCCAGCAGTGTTGAGGCGAACGGGGAAAACATTCAGTACTTC. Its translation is CASSVEANGENIQYF.

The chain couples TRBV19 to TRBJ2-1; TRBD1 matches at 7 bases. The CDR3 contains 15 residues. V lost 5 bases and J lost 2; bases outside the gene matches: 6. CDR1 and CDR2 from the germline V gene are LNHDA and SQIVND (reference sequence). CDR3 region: CASSPQGTPYNEQFF. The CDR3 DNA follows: TGTGCCAGTAGTCCACAGGGGACCCCCTACAATGAGCAGTTCTTC.

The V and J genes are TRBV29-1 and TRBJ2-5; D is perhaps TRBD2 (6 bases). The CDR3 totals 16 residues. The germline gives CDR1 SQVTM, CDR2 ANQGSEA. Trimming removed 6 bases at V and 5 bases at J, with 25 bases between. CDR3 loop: CSVGTTPGLPRETQYF. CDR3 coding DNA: TGCAGCGTGGGTACAACCCCGGGACTCCCTCGGGAGACCCAGTACTTC. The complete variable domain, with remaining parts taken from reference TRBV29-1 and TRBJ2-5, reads SAVISQKPSRDICQRGTSLTIQCQVDSQVTMMFWYRQQPGQSLTLIATANQGSEATYESGFVIDKFPISRPNLTFSTLTVSNMSPEDSSIYLCSVGTTPGLPRETQYFGPGTRLLVL.

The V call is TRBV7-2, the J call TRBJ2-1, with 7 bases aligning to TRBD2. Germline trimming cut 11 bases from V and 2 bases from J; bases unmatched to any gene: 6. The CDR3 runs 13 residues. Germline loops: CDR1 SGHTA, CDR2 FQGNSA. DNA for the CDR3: TGTGCCGCGGGGGACCCAACCTACAATGAGCAGTTCTTC. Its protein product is CAAGDPTYNEQFF.